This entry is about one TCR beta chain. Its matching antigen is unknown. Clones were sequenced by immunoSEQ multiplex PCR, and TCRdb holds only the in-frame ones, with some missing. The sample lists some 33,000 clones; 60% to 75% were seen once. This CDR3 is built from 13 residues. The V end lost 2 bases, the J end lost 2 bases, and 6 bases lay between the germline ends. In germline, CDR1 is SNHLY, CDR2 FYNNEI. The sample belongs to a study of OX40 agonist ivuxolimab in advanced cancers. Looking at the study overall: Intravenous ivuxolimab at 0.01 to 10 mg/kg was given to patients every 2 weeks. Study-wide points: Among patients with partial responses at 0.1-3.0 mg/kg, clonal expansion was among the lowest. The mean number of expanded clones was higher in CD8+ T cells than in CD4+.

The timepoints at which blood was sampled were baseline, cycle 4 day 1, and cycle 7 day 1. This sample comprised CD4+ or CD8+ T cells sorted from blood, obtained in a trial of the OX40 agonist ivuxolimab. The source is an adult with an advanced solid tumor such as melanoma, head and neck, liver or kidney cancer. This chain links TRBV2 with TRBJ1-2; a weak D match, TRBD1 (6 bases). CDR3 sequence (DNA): TGTGCCAGCAGTGAACAGGGGAACTATGGCTACACCTTC. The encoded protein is CASSEQGNYGYTF.